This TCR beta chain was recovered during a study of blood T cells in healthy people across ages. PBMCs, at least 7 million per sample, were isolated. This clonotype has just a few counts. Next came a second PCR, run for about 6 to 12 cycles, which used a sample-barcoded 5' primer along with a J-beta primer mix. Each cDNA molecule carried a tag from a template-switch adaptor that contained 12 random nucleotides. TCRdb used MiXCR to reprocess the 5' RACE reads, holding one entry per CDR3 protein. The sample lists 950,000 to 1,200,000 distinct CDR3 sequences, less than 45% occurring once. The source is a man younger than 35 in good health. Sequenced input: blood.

CDR3 loop: CASSDSQGISGANVLTF. Written as DNA, the CDR3 is TGTGCCAGCAGCGACTCACAGGGAATCTCTGGGGCCAACGTCCTGACTTTC. The chain employs TRBV7-9 and TRBJ2-6; D possibly corresponds to TRBD1 (6 bases). CDR1 and CDR2 from the germline V gene are SEHNR and FQNEAQ (reference sequence). V was shortened by 5 bases and J by 0 bases, with 14 bases between the two germline ends. The CDR3 runs to 17 residues.